These T cell receptor beta chains were read from a single sample in a study of cytomegalovirus exposure and HLA in healthy donors. Clones were read by immunoSEQ multiplex PCR, and TCRdb kept only the in-frame ones, dropping some. The table includes roughly 120,000 clones, about 72% detected once. Sequencing input: PBMCs. These TCRs come from a man aged 45-60 years in good health and CMV-seropositive. CDR3s include the opening cysteine and the closing phenylalanine or tryptophan. The order of the fields is J gene, clone size, V gene, D gene, CDR3 length, CDR3 protein, CDR3 DNA. The D gene is left open where the match is weak. Clone size, where shown, is once, few, many, or a class for clones that have expanded.

TRBJ2-2 | NA | TRBV5-4 | TRBD2 | 15 | CASSLAGGNTGELFF | TGTGCCAGCAGCTTGGCGGGGGGGAACACCGGGGAGCTGTTTTTT
TRBJ2-7 | few | TRBV11-2 | NA | 15 | CASSIGQLLDHEQYF | TGTGCCAGCAGCATCGGACAGCTCTTAGACCACGAGCAGTACTTC
TRBJ2-2 | NA | TRBV18 | TRBD1 | 17 | CASSHFSGQGTTGELFF | TGTGCCAGCTCACACTTTTCGGGACAGGGAACAACCGGGGAGCTGTTTTTT
TRBJ1-1 | NA | TRBV9 | NA | 16 | CASSPQITRGNTEAFF | TGTGCCAGCAGCCCACAAATAACAAGAGGGAACACTGAAGCTTTCTTT
TRBJ1-5 | NA | TRBV28 | TRBD1 | 13 | CASNDRGDQPQHF | TGTGCCAGCAACGACAGGGGGGATCAGCCCCAGCATTTT
TRBJ1-2 | NA | TRBV9 | TRBD1 | 15 | CASSVASQGASGYTF | TGTGCCAGCAGCGTAGCTAGCCAGGGGGCGAGTGGCTACACCTTC
TRBJ2-4 | NA | TRBV11-2 | NA | 16 | CASSLAPAVAKNIQYF | TGTGCCAGCAGCTTAGCCCCAGCGGTAGCCAAAAACATTCAGTACTTC
TRBJ2-3 | NA | TRBV9 | TRBD2 | 13 | CAASRGGTDTQYF | TGTGCCGCCTCCCGGGGGGGCACAGATACGCAGTATTTT
TRBJ2-1 | NA | TRBV15 | TRBD2 | 15 | CATSDLAGGYNEQFF | TGTGCCACCAGCGATCTAGCGGGGGGGTACAATGAGCAGTTCTTC
TRBJ2-3 | NA | TRBV27 | TRBD2 | 14 | CASSLREGTDTQYF | TGTGCCAGCAGTTTGCGGGAGGGTACAGATACGCAGTATTTT
TRBJ2-7 | NA | TRBV7-6 | TRBD2 | 16 | CASSPEASGGGLWEYF | TGTGCCAGCAGCCCCGAAGCCAGCGGGGGTGGGCTGTGGGAGTACTTC
TRBJ2-1 | NA | TRBV2 | NA | 13 | CASTKTDYNEQFF | TGTGCCAGCACCAAGACAGATTACAATGAGCAGTTCTTC
TRBJ2-7 | NA | TRBV2 | NA | 13 | CASKGGGSHEQYF | TGTGCCAGCAAAGGCGGTGGGAGCCACGAGCAGTACTTC
TRBJ2-7 | NA | TRBV23-1 | TRBD1 | 15 | CASSRSRTGHHEQYF | TGCGCCAGCAGTCGCTCGCGGACAGGGCACCACGAGCAGTACTTC
TRBJ1-1 | NA | TRBV6-1 | NA | 13 | CASSPGQNTEAFF | TGTGCCAGCAGTCCGGGACAGAACACTGAAGCTTTCTTT
TRBJ1-4 | NA | TRBV7-6 | NA | 16 | CASSLLGQASSEKLFF | TGTGCCAGCAGCTTATTGGGTCAGGCTTCCTCTGAAAAACTGTTTTTT
TRBJ2-3 | NA | TRBV27 | NA | 14 | CASSLRARGDTQYF | TGTGCCAGCAGTTTACGGGCCAGGGGAGATACGCAGTATTTT
TRBJ1-1 | NA | TRBV4-1 | NA | 14 | CASRGHLKNTEAFF | TGCGCCAGCAGGGGACACCTTAAGAACACTGAAGCTTTCTTT
TRBJ2-1 | NA | TRBV7-9 | NA | 13 | CASSFRDYNEQFF | TGTGCCAGCAGCTTCCGGGACTACAATGAGCAGTTCTTC
TRBJ2-3 | few | TRBV15 | NA | 13 | CATSGLLESTQYF | TGTGCCACCAGCGGCCTTCTAGAGTCAACGCAGTATTTT
TRBJ2-1 | NA | TRBV18 | NA | 14 | CASSPRTGDNEQFF | TGTGCCAGCTCACCGAGAACCGGAGACAATGAGCAGTTCTTC
TRBJ1-3 | NA | TRBV7-2 | NA | 15 | CASSDQGLTGNTIYF | TGTGCCAGCAGCGATCAGGGTTTAACCGGAAACACCATATATTTT
TRBJ2-3 | NA | TRBV5-1 | NA | 15 | CASSLPSARTDTQYF | TGCGCCAGCAGCTTACCTAGCGCTAGGACAGATACGCAGTATTTT
TRBJ2-5 | NA | TRBV21-1 | NA | 17 | CASREPGGPGGEETQYF | TGTGCCAGCAGGGAGCCAGGTGGCCCCGGGGGGGAAGAGACCCAGTACTTC
TRBJ1-5 | NA | TRBV7-6 | NA | 14 | CASSLAAGAQPQHF | TGTGCCAGCAGCTTAGCGGCCGGAGCTCAGCCCCAGCATTTT
TRBJ2-2 | NA | TRBV11-2 | TRBD1 | 14 | CASSWQGAAGELFF | TGTGCCAGCAGCTGGCAGGGGGCAGCCGGGGAGCTGTTTTTT
TRBJ2-6 | NA | TRBV5-1 | TRBD2 | 20 | CASSLPRLAGGSSGANVLTF | TGCGCCAGCAGCCTCCCGAGACTAGCGGGAGGCAGCTCTGGGGCCAACGTCCTGACTTTC
TRBJ2-7 | NA | TRBV15 | TRBD2 | 17 | CATTPGLGGLGAYEQYF | TGTGCCACCACACCGGGACTAGGCGGACTGGGAGCCTACGAGCAGTACTTC
TRBJ2-5 | NA | TRBV7-2 | TRBD2 | 16 | CASSRPSGSRGETQYF | TGTGCCAGCAGCAGACCTAGCGGGAGCCGGGGGGAGACCCAGTACTTC
TRBJ1-6 | NA | TRBV4-1 | NA | 14 | CASSQDRGNSPLHF | TGCGCCAGCAGCCAAGACAGGGGAAATTCACCCCTCCACTTT
TRBJ1-4 | NA | TRBV14 | TRBD1 | 15 | CASSAHRGQREKLFF | TGTGCCAGCAGCGCCCACAGGGGGCAGCGTGAAAAACTGTTTTTT
TRBJ2-2 | NA | TRBV6-5 | TRBD1 | 15 | CASSPTGGAVGELFF | TGTGCCAGCAGCCCGACAGGGGGCGCGGTCGGGGAGCTGTTTTTT
TRBJ2-5 | NA | TRBV5-4 | NA | 13 | CASSLRGEETQYF | TGTGCCAGCAGCTTGCGAGGCGAGGAGACCCAGTACTTC
TRBJ2-3 | NA | TRBV29-1 | NA | 15 | CSVERPPRGSDTQYF | TGCAGCGTTGAGCGGCCTCCTAGGGGTTCAGATACGCAGTATTTT
TRBJ2-1 | few | TRBV6-4 | TRBD2 | 15 | CASSDSTSGSNEQFF | TGTGCCAGCAGTGACTCGACTAGCGGGAGCAATGAGCAGTTCTTC
TRBJ2-1 | few | TRBV5-1 | NA | 13 | CASSLGADNEQFF | TGCGCCAGCAGCTTGGGGGCAGATAATGAGCAGTTCTTC
TRBJ1-2 | NA | TRBV18 | TRBD1 | 16 | CASSPRGTGAVYGYTF | TGTGCCAGCTCACCACGGGGGACAGGGGCTGTCTATGGCTACACCTTC
TRBJ2-5 | once | TRBV5-1 | NA | 16 | CASGGRGSPLRETQYF | TGCGCCAGCGGGGGCCGGGGAAGTCCCCTTCGGGAGACCCAGTACTTC
TRBJ2-2 | NA | TRBV4-1 | NA | 13 | CASSQTGTGELFF | TGCGCCAGCAGCCAAACCGGGACCGGGGAGCTGTTTTTT
TRBJ2-3 | NA | TRBV11-2 | TRBD2 | 16 | CASSLATSGITDTQYF | TGTGCCAGCAGCTTAGCGACTAGCGGGATCACAGATACGCAGTATTTT
TRBJ1-6 | NA | TRBV5-1 | NA | 15 | CASSLGTAGVSPLHF | TGCGCCAGCAGCTTGGGGACAGCAGGGGTTTCACCCCTCCACTTT
TRBJ1-1 | NA | TRBV11-3 | NA | 15 | CASSLEWLANTEAFF | TGTGCCAGCAGCTTAGAATGGTTGGCAAACACTGAAGCTTTCTTT
TRBJ2-2 | NA | TRBV5-4 | NA | 14 | CASSWAGDLGEPFF | TGTGCCAGCAGCTGGGCAGGGGACCTCGGGGAGCCGTTTTTT
TRBJ2-3 | NA | TRBV27 | TRBD2 | 17 | CASSLLIAGGESDTQYF | TGTGCCAGCAGTTTATTGATAGCGGGAGGGGAGTCAGATACGCAGTATTTT
TRBJ2-3 | NA | TRBV10-1 | TRBD2 | 15 | CASSDTSGGASTQYF | TGCGCCAGCAGCGACACTAGCGGGGGGGCAAGTACGCAGTATTTT
TRBJ2-7 | NA | TRBV21-1 | NA | 15 | CASSKSGTEHYEQYF | TGTGCCAGCAGCAAATCCGGGACAGAGCACTACGAGCAGTACTTC
TRBJ2-5 | NA | TRBV4-1 | TRBD2 | 16 | CASSQEASGGKETQYF | TGCGCCAGCAGCCAAGAGGCTAGCGGGGGCAAAGAGACCCAGTACTTC
TRBJ2-7 | few | TRBV11-3 | TRBD1 | 16 | CASSHLATGQGYEQYF | TGTGCCAGCAGCCACCTAGCGACGGGACAGGGGTACGAGCAGTACTTC
TRBJ2-5 | NA | TRBV9 | TRBD1 | 14 | CASSSQGGQETQYF | TGTGCCAGCAGCTCCCAAGGGGGCCAGGAGACCCAGTACTTC
TRBJ1-6 | NA | TRBV7-9 | TRBD1 | 16 | CASSLLPGSGGSPLHF | TGTGCCAGCAGCCTCCTTCCGGGGTCAGGGGGATCACCCCTCCACTTT
TRBJ1-3 | NA | TRBV7-9 | NA | 12 | CASSLEVDTIYF | TGTGCCAGCAGCCTTGAGGTGGACACCATATATTTT
TRBJ2-3 | NA | TRBV5-4 | TRBD2 | 15 | CASSQTSGSTDTQYF | TGTGCCAGCAGCCAGACTAGCGGATCCACAGATACGCAGTATTTT
TRBJ1-1 | NA | TRBV6-6 | TRBD1 | 15 | CASSAPGQGATEAFF | TGTGCCAGCAGCGCCCCGGGACAGGGGGCCACTGAAGCTTTCTTT
TRBJ2-1 | NA | TRBV21-1 | NA | 17 | CASSNYPFGGYYNEQFF | TGTGCCAGCAGCAATTACCCCTTCGGCGGGTACTACAATGAGCAGTTCTTC
TRBJ1-1 | NA | TRBV2 | NA | 14 | CATCRGSASTEAFF | TGTGCCACCTGCAGGGGTTCCGCGAGCACTGAAGCTTTCTTT